This T cell receptor (beta chain) was sequenced during a study of T-cell reconstitution after alpha-beta-depleted transplantation in children. Trimming cost V 1 base and J 3 bases, with 7 bases left between them. CDR1 and CDR2 from the germline V gene are MNHEY and SVGEGT. The CDR3 spans 14 residues. Researchers prepared the TCRbeta library using unique molecular identifiers, the study reports. TCRdb re-called the PCR reads with MiXCR, one entry per CDR3 protein. This sample has 900,000 or so distinct CDR3 sequences, with under 20% found just once. This clonotype was counted ten times or more. This clonotype originated in a male patient between 10 and 17 years old who had a stem cell transplant for acute lymphoblastic leukemia, so the T cells may come from the graft donor. The rearrangement uses TRBV6-2 or TRBV6-3 and TRBJ2-1, with D unclear. The input for sequencing was PBMCs, mostly from graft donor cells, taken 360 days after TCRalphabeta/CD19-depleted stem cell transplant. The CDR3 here is CASSYLPFYNEQFF. The CDR3 DNA follows: TGTGCCAGCAGTTACTTGCCATTCTACAATGAGCAGTTCTTC.